The text below deals with one TCR beta chain. These data come from a study of CD8+CD57+ T cells in acquired aplastic anemia. The template for TCR beta VDJ and CDR3 sequence profiling was genomic DNA. A single record per CDR3 protein comes from TCRdb applying MiXCR to the reads. The top ten hold 7% to 9.5% of the sample, which has 250,000 or so distinct CDR3 sequences, around 45% seen once. Previously, flow cytometry had revealed CD8+CD57+ cell expansion in the patients chosen for sequencing. Sample: sorted CD4+, CD8+, or CD8+CD57+ T cells (not recorded which) from PBMCs. This TCR was recovered from a human donor with aplastic anemia.

CDR3 DNA sequence: TGTGCCAGCAGTTTGACAGGGCAACCCTACGAGCAGTACTTC. Translated: CASSLTGQPYEQYF. The chain is built from TRBV27 and TRBJ2-7, with 7 bases aligning to TRBD1. Germline assignment: CDR1 MNHEY and CDR2 SMNVEV (reference sequence). Trimming cost V 3 bases and J 2 bases; bases outside gene matches: 4. The length of the CDR3 is 14 residues.